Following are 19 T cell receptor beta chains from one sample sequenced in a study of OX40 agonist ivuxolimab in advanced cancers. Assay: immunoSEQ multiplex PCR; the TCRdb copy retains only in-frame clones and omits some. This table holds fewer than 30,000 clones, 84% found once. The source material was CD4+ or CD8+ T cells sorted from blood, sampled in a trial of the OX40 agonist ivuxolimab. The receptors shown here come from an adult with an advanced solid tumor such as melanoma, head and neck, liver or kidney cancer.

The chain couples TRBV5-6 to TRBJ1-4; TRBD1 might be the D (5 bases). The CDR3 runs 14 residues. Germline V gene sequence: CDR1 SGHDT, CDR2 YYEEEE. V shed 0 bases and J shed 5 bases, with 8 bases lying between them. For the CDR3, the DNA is TGTGCCAGCAGCTTGGCTGGGGGGAATGAAAAACTGTTTTTT. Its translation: CASSLAGGNEKLFF.

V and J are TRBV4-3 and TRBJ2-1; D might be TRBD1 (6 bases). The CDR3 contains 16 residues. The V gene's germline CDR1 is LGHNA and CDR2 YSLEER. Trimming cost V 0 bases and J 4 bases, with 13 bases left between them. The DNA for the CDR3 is TGCGCCAGCAGCCAAGATCGCTACCAGGGGTACAATGAGCAGTTCTTC. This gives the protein CASSQDRYQGYNEQFF.

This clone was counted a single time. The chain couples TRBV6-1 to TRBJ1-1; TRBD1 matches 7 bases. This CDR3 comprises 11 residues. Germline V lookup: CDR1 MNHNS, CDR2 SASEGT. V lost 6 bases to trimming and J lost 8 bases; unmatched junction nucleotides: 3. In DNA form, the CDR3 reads TGTGCCAGCAGCTACAGGGGCGAAGCTTTCTTT. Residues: CASSYRGEAFF.

The CDR3 DNA reads TGTGCCAGCAGTGTACTAGCGGGGGGGATGGCAGATACGCAGTATTTT. It is translated as CASSVLAGGMADTQYF. This chain uses TRBV6-1 with TRBJ2-3; TRBD2 matches 13 bases. Trimming took 4 bases from V and 4 from J; bases not matched to a gene: 5. The CDR3 runs to 16 residues. The germline V gene has CDR1 MNHNS and CDR2 SASEGT.

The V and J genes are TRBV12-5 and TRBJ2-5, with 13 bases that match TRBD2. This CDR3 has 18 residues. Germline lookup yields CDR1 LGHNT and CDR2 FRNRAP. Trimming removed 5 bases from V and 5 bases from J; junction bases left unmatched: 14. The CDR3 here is CASGRKPGLAGVAETQYF. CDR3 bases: TGTGCTAGTGGTCGAAAACCTGGACTAGCGGGAGTGGCGGAGACCCAGTACTTC.

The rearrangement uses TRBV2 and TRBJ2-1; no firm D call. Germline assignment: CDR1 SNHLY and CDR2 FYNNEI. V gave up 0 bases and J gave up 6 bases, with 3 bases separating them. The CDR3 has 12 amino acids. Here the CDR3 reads CASSEASNEQFF. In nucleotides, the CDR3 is TGTGCCAGCAGTGAAGCCAGCAATGAGCAGTTCTTC. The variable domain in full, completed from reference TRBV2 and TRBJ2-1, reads EPEVTQTPSHQVTQMGQEVILRCVPISNHLYFYWYRQILGQKVEFLVSFYNNEISEKSEIFDDQFSVERPDGSNFTLKIRSTKLEDSAMYFCASSEASNEQFFGPGTRLTVL.

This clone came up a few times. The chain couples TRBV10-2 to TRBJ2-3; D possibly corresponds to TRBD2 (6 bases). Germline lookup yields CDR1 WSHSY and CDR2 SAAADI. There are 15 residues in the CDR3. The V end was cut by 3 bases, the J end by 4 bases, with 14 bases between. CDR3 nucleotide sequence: TGCGCCAGCAGTGACGCGGGATTAAGGTCAGATACGCAGTATTTT. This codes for CASSDAGLRSDTQYF.

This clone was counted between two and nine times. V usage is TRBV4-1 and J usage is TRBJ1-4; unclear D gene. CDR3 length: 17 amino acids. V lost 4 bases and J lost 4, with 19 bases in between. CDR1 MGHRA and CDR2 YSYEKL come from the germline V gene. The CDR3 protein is CASSRDPTGMVNEKLFF. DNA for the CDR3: TGCGCCAGCAGCCGAGACCCGACGGGAATGGTTAATGAAAAACTGTTTTTT.

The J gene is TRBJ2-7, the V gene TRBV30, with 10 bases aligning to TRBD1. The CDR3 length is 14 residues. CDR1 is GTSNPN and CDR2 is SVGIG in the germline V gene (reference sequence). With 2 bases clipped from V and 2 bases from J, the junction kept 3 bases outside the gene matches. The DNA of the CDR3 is TGTGCCTGGAGTCATGGGACAGGGGCCTACGAGCAGTACTTC. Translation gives CAWSHGTGAYEQYF.

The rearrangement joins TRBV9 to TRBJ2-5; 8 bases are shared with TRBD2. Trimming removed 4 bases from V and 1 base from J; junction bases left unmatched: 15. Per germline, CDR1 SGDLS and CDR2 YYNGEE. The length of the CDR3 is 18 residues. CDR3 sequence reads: CASSPGGGASGFQETQYF. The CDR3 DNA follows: TGTGCCAGCAGCCCAGGAGGAGGGGCTAGCGGGTTCCAAGAGACCCAGTACTTC.

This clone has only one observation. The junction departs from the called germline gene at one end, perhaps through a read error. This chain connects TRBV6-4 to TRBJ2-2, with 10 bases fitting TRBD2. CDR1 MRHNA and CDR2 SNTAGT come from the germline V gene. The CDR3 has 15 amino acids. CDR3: CASSGQAGGPGELFF. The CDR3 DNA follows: TGTGCCAGCAGTGGTCAAGCGGGAGGGCCCGGAGAGCTGTTTTTT.

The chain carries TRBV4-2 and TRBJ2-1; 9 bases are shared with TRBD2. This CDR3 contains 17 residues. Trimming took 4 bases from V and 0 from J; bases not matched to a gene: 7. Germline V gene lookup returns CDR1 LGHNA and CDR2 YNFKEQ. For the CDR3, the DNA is TGTGCCAGCAGCCCCCGGACTAGCGTGAGCTCCTACAATGAGCAGTTCTTC. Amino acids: CASSPRTSVSSYNEQFF.

The chain's CDR3 is CASSQDRSNYGYTF. The CDR3 DNA is TGCGCCAGCAGCCAAGATCGGTCTAACTATGGCTACACCTTC. This chain uses TRBV4-3 with TRBJ1-2; unclear D gene. Germline CDR1 LGHNA, CDR2 YSLEER. This CDR3 contains 14 residues. Trimming stripped 0 bases from V and 0 bases from J, with 5 bases between.

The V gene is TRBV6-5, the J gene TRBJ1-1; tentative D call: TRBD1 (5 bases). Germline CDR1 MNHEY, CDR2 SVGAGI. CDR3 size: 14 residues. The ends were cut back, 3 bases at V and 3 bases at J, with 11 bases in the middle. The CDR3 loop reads CASSYRGPDTEAFF. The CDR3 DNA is TGTGCCAGCAGTTATAGGGGACCTGACACTGAAGCTTTCTTT.

CDR3 in amino acids: CASSSEYQETQYF. In nucleotides, the CDR3 is TGTGCCAGCAGTTCGGAGTACCAAGAGACCCAGTACTTC. The rearrangement links TRBV27 to TRBJ2-5; D unclear. The CDR3 is 13 amino acids. V was pared by 4 bases and J by 0 bases, with 6 bases between. Germline V CDR1 and CDR2: MNHEY, SMNVEV (reference sequence).

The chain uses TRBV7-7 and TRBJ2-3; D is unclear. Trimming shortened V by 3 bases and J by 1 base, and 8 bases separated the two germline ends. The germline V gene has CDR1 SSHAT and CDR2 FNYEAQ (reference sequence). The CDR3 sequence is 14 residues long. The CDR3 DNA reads TGTGCCAGCAGCTTTTTAGGCGGCACAGATACGCAGTATTTT. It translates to CASSFLGGTDTQYF.

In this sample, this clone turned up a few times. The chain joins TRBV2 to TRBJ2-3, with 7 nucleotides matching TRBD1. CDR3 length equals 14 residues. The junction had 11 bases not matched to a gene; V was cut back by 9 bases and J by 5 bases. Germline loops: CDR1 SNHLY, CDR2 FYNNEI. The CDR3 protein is CARGKTGSKDTQYF. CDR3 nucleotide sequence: TGTGCCAGAGGCAAGACAGGGAGTAAAGATACGCAGTATTTT.

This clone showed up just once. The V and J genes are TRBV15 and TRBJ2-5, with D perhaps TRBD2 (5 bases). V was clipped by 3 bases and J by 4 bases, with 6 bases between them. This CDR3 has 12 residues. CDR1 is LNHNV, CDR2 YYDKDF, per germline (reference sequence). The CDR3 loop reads CATSSGGETQYF. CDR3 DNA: TGTGCCACCAGCAGTGGAGGAGAGACCCAGTACTTC.

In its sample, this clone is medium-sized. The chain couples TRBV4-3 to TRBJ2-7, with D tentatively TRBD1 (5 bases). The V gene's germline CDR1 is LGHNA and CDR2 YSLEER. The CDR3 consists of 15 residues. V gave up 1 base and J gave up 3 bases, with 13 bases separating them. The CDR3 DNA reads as TGCGCCAGCAGCCAAGTACAAGGGGCCGACTACGAGCAGTACTTC. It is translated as CASSQVQGADYEQYF.